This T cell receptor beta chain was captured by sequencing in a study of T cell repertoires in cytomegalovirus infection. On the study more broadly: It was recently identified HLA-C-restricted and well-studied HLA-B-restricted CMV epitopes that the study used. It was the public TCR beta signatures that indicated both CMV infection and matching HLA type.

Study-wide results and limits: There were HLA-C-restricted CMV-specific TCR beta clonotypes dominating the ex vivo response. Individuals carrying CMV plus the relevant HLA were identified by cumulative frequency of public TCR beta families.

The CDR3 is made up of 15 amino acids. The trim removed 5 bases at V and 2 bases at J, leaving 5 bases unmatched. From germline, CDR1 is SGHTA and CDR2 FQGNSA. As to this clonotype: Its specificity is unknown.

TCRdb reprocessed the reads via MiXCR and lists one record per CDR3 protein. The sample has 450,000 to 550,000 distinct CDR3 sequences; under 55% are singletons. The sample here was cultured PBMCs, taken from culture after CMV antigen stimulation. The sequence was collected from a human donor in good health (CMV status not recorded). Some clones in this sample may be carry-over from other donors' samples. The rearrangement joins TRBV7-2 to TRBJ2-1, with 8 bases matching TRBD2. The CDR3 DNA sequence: TGTGCCAGCAGCCCCCCCGGGGGGGCCTACAATGAGCAGTTCTTC. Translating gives CASSPPGGAYNEQFF.